This T cell receptor beta chain derives from a study of shared clonotypes between healthy human individuals. Notes on the study in general: Generation probability values for non-shared clonotypes were lower than those for clonotypes shared by all four donors.

CDR1 and CDR2 (germline): SGHRS, YFSETQ. The ends were cut back, 4 bases at V and 2 bases at J, with 10 bases in the middle. The CDR3 contains 14 residues. Sequencing used immunoSEQ multiplex PCR; TCRdb keeps in-frame clones, though not all of them. The table has a few million clones, more than 90% seen once. Note on this clone: Antigen unknown. This specimen includes other DNA sequences encoding the same CDR3.

The TCR sequence derives from a young man in good health. The chain couples TRBV5-1 to TRBJ1-3; possible D gene TRBD1, 5 bases. Sample: naive CD4+ T cells sorted from blood. Subset in this sample: CD45RA+ positively selected. This CDR3 is CASSRGEAGNTIYF. Written as DNA, the CDR3 is TGCGCCAGCAGCAGAGGGGAAGCTGGAAACACCATATATTTT.